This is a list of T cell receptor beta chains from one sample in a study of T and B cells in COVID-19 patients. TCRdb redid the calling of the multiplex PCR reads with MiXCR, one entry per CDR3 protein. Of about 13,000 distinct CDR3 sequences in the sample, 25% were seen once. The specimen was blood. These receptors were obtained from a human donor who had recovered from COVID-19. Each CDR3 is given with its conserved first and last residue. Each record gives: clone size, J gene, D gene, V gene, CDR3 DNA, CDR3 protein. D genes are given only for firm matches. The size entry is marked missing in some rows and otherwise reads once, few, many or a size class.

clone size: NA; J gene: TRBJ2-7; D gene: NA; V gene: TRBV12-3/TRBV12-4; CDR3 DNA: TGTGCCAGCAGTTTGTTAGGCAGGGGATCCTACGAGCAGTACTTC; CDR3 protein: CASSLLGRGSYEQYF
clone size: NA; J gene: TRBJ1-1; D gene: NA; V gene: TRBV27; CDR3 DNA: TGTGCCAGCAGTTTAACCCAGACAGTCCGTACTGAAGCTTTCTTT; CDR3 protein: CASSLTQTVRTEAFF
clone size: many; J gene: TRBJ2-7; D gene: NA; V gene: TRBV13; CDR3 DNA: TGTGCCAGCAGCTTAGCTGCCGAGCAGTACTTC; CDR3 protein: CASSLAAEQYF
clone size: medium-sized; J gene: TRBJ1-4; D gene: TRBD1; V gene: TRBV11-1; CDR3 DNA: TGTGCCAGCAGCTCCGGGACAGTCGGTGAAAAACTGTTTTTT; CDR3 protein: CASSSGTVGEKLFF
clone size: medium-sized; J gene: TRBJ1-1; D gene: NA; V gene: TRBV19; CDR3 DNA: TGTGCCAGTAGTATCAGAGGACAGTTGAACACTGAAGCTTTCTTT; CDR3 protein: CASSIRGQLNTEAFF
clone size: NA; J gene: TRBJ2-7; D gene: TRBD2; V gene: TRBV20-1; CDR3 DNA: TGCAGGTCAGGGGTAGCGGGGGGATCTTACGAGCAGTACTTC; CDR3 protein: CRSGVAGGSYEQYF
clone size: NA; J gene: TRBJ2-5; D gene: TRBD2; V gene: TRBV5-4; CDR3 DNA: TGTGCCAGCAGCTTGGGGACTAGCGGGAACCTCTTAATCGAGACCCAGTACTTC; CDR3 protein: CASSLGTSGNLLIETQYF
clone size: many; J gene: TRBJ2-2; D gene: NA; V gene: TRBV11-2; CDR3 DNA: TGTGCCAGCAGCTTAGACTCAAACTGGGGGCTGTTTTTT; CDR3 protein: CASSLDSNWGLFF
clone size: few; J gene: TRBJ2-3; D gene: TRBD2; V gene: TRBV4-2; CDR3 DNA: TGTGCCAGCAGCCGAGGACTAGCGGGAGACTCAGATACGCAGTATTTT; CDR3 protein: CASSRGLAGDSDTQYF
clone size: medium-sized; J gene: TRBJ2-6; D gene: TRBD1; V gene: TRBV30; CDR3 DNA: TGTGCCTGGAAACCCCCTTGGACAGGGGGATACTCTGGGGCCAACGTCCTGACTTTC; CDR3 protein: CAWKPPWTGGYSGANVLTF
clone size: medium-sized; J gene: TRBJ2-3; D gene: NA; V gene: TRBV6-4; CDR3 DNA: TGTGCCAGCAGTGATGGTCTTGGGGAAACAGATACGCAGTATTTT; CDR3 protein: CASSDGLGETDTQYF
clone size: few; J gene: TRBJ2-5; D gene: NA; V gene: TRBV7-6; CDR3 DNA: TGTGCCAGCAGCAATCAGGGGGAGACCCAGTACTTC; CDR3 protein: CASSNQGETQYF
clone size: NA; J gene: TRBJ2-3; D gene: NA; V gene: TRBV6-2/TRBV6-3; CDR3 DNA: TGTGCCAGCAGTTACCCCGGACTATTCACAGATACGCAGTATTTT; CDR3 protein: CASSYPGLFTDTQYF
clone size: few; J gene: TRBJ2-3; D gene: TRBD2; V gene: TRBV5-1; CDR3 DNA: TGCGCCAGCAGCTTGGCTAGCGGGGCAGGGGATACGCAGTATTTT; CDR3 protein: CASSLASGAGDTQYF
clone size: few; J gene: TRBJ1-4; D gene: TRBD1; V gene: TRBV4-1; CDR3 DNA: TGCGCCAGCAGCCAAGTACAGGGGGCTAATGAAAAACTGTTTTTT; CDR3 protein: CASSQVQGANEKLFF
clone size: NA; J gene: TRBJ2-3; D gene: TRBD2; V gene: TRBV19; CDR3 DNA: TGTGCCAGTAGTCCTTCGGGGGGGCGAGTAGATACGCAGTATTTT; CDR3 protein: CASSPSGGRVDTQYF
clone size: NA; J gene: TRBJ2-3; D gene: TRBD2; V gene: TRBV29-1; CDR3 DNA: TGCAGCGTCGAAACGTGGACTAGCGGGACGATGCAGTATTTT; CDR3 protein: CSVETWTSGTMQYF
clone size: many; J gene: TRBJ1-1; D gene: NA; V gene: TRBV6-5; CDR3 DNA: TGTGCCAGCAGCTCCGACAGAACCACTGAAGCTTTCTTT; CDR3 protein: CASSSDRTTEAFF
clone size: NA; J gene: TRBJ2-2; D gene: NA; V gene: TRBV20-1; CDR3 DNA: TGCAGTGCTAGAGATGTAACGGTAGGAACGTCCAACACCGGGGAGCTGTTTTTT; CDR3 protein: CSARDVTVGTSNTGELFF
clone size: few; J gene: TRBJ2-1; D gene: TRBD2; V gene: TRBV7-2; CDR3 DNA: TGTGCCAGCAGCCCGGGACTAGTGGATGAGCAGTTCTTC; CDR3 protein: CASSPGLVDEQFF
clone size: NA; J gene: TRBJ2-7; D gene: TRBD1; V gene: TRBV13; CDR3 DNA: TGTGCCAGCAGCCAAACGGGACAGAGCTCCTACGAGCAGTACTTC; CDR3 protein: CASSQTGQSSYEQYF
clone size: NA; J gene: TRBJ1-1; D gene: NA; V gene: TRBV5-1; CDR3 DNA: TGCGCCAGCAGAAGAAGAGAAAACACTGAAGCTTTCTTT; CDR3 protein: CASRRRENTEAFF
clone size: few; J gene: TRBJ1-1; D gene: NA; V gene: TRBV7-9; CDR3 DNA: TGTGCCAGCAGCTTAGAGCTCCGGGGCACTGAAGCTTTCTTT; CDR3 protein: CASSLELRGTEAFF
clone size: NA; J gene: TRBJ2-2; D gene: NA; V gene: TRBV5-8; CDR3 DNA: TGTGCCAGCAGCTTATTAGGGAATGAAGACACCGGGGAGCTGTTTTTT; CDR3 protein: CASSLLGNEDTGELFF
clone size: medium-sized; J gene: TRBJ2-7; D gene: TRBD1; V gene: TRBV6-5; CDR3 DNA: TGTGCCAGCAGTTACTCGACAGGGTGGAATCCCCTCGAGCAGTACTTC; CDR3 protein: CASSYSTGWNPLEQYF
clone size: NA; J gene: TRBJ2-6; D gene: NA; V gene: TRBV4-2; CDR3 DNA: TGTGCCAGCAGCCAAGAAGGGACAGGGGCCAACGTCCTGACTTTC; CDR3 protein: CASSQEGTGANVLTF
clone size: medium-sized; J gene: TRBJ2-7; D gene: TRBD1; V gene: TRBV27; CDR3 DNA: TGTGCCAGCAGCCCGGGACAGGCTATCTACGAGCAGTACTTC; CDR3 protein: CASSPGQAIYEQYF
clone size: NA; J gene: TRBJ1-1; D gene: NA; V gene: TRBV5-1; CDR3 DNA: TGTGCTTCAAGAAGGGGAGGGACTGAAGCTTTCTTT; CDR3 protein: CASRRGGTEAFF
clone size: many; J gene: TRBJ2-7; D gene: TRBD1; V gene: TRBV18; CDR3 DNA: TGTGCCAGCTCACCCAAGTCGGGACAGAGCTACGAGCAGTACTTC; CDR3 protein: CASSPKSGQSYEQYF
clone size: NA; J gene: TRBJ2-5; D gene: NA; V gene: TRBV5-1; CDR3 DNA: TGCGCCAGCAGCTCACGATATGGAGAGACCCAGTACTTC; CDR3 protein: CASSSRYGETQYF
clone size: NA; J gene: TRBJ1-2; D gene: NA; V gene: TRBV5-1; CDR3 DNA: TGCGCCAGCAGCCAGTACGGCGGGGGCGATGGCTACACCTTC; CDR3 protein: CASSQYGGGDGYTF
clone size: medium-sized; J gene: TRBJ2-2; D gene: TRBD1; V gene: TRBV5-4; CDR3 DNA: TGTGCCAGCAGGTATCATCGGACAGGGGGAGGGTTCGCGAACACCGGGGAGCTGTTTTTT; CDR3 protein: CASRYHRTGGGFANTGELFF
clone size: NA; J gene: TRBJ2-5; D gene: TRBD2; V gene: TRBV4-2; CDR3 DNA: TGCGCCAGCAGCCCTATCGGGGGGGCCGCTGAGACCCAGTACTTC; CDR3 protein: CASSPIGGAAETQYF
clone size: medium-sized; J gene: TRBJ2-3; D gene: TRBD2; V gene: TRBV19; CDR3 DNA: TGTGCCAGTATGAGTGGGGGGGGTAGCACAGATACGCAGTATTTT; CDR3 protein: CASMSGGGSTDTQYF
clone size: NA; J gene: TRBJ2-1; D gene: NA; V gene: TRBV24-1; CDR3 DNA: TGTGCCACCAGTGTCCACAATGAGCAGTTCTTC; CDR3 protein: CATSVHNEQFF
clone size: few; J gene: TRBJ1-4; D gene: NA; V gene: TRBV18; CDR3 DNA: TGTGCCAGCTCATCTCAGGGCAATGAAAAACTGTTTTTT; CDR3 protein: CASSSQGNEKLFF
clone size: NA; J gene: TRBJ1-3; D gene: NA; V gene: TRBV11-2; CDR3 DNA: TGTGCCAGCAGCTGGGACGTCCGAAACACCATATATTTT; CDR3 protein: CASSWDVRNTIYF
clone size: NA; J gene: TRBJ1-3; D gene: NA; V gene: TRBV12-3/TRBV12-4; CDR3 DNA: TGTGCCAGCAGGGCGACAGGTCCGATCTCTGGAAACACCATATATTTT; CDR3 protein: CASRATGPISGNTIYF
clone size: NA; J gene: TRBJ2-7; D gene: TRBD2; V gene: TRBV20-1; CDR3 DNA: TGCAGTGCCCCACCCCTAGCGGGGGGGCCCAAGGGGTCACCGTACGAGCAGTACTTC; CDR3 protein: CSAPPLAGGPKGSPYEQYF
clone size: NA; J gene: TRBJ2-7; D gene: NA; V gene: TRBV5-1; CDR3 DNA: TGCGCCAGCAGCGAACGGATCTCCTACGAGCAGTACTTC; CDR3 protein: CASSERISYEQYF
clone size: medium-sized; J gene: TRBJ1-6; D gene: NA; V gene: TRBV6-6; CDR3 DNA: TGTGCCAGCAGCCCCGGTGGGACTTCGAATTCACCCCTCCACTTT; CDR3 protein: CASSPGGTSNSPLHF
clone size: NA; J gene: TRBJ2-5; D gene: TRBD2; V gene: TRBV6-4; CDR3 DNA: TGTGCCAGCGGTGATGGTAGCGGGGGCCAAGAGACCCAGTACTTC; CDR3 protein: CASGDGSGGQETQYF
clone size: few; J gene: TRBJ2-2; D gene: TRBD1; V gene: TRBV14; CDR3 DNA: TGTGCCAGCAGCCAATGGACAGGGGTTGGCACCGGGGAGCTGTTTTTT; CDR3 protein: CASSQWTGVGTGELFF
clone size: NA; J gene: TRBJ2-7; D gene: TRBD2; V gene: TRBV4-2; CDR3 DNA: TGTGCCAGCAGCCAAGTGGGCCGGGGGGGATTTTCCTACGAGCAGTACTTC; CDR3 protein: CASSQVGRGGFSYEQYF
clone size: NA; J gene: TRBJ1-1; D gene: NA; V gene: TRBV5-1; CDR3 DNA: TGCGCCAGCAGCTTGCGAGGGGAGGGGAACACTGAAGCTTTCTTT; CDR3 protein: CASSLRGEGNTEAFF
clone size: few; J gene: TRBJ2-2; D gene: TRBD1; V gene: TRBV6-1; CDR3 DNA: TGTGCCAGCAGACCCACAGGGGGCAGTTTTTCCGGGGAGCTGTTTTTT; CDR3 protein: CASRPTGGSFSGELFF
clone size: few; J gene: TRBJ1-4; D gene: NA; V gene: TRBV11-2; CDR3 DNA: TGTGCCAGCAGTCCTACCACAACTAATGAAAAACTGTTTTTT; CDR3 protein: CASSPTTTNEKLFF